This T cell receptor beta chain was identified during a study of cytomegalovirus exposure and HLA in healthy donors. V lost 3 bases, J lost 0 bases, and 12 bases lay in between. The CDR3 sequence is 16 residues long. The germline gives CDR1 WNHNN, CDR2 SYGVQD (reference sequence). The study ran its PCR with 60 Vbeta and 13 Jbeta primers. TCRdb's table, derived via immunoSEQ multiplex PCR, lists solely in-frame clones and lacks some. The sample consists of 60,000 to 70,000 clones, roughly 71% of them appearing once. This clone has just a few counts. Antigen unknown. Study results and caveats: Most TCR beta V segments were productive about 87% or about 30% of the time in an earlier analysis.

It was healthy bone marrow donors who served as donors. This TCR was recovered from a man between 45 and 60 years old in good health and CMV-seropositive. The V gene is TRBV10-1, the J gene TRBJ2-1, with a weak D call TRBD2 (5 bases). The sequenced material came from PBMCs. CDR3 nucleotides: TGCGCCAGCAGTGATACCGGACTGCTCTCCTACAATGAGCAGTTCTTC. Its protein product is CASSDTGLLSYNEQFF.